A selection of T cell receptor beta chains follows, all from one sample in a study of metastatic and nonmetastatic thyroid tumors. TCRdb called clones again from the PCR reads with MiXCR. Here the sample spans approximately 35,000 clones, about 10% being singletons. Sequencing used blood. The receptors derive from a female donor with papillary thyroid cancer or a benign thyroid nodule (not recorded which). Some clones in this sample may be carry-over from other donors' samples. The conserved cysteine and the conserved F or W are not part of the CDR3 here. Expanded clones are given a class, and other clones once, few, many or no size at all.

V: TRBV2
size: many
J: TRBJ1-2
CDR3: ASSEVWDREEENYGYT

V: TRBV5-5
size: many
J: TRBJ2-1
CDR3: ASSSRLAGNEQF

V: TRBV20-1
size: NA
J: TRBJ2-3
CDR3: SAPGLADLTDTQY

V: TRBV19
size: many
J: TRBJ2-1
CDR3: ATAGGGGYNEQF

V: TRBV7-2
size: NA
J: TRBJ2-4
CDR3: ARSLGWGVSSQY

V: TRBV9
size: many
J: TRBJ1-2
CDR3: ASSASRTGAYGYT

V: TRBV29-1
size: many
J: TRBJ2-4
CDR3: SVLDRGGNIQY

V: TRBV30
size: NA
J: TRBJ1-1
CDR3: AWSVRGWDTEAF

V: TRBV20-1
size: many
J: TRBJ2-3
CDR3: SARGAGGTDTQY

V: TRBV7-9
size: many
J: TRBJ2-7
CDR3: ASSTTDRGLGEQY

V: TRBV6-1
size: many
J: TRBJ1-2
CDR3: ASNDRGLYGYT

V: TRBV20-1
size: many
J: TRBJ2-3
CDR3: SAIRQGVRDTQY

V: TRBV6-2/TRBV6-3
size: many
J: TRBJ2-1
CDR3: ASSYLNDEQF

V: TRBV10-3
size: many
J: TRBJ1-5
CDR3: AISEEDQPQH

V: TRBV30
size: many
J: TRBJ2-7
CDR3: AWSVLRGYGYEQY

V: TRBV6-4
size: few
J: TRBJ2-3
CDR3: ASSEGVYTDTQY

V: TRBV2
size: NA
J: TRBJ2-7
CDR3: ARRGLLTDEQY

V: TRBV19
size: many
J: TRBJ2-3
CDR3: ASMRGSGNTDTQY

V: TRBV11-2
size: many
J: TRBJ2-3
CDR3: ASSLPASTDTQY

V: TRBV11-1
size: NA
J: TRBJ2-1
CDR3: ASSSQKREQF

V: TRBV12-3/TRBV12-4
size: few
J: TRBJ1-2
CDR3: ASSLALGGGYGYT

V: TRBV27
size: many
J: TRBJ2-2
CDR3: ASSTRQGPGELF

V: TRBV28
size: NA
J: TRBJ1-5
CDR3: ASSWYSENQPQH

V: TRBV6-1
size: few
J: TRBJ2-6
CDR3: ASRSGSRGSNVLT

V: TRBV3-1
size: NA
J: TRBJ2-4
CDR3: ASSLQGLAKNIQY

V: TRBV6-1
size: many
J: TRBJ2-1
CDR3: ASSELRSSSYNEQF

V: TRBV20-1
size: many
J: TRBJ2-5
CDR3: SAKKVEGALAPQETQY

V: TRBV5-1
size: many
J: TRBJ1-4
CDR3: ASSLGGQETQKLF

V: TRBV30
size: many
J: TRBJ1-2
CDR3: ASQRGMDYYGYT

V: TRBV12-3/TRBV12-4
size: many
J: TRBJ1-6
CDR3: AISGVGGNSPLH

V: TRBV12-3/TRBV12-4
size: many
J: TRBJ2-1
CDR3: ASSLVGNGRRYNEQF

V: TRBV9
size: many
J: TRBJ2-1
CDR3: ASSKGGGGAPNEQF

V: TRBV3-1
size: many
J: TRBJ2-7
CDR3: ASSQDGTSGLGDYEQY

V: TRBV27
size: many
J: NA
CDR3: ASSPRGGPGTAQH

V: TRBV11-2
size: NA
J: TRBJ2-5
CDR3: ASSFSGGGETQY

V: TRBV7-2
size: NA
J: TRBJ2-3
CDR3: ASIVPGLAGTQY

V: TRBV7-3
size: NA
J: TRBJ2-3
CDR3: ASSHLPGQGGTDTQY

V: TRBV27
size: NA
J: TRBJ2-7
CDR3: ASSPLGQVYEQY

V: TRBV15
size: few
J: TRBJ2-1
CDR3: ATSSPGLNTYNEQF

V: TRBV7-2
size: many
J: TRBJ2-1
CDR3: ASSLAFRGGLYNEQF

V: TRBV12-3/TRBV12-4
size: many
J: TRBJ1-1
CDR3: ASSLDSRLATEAF

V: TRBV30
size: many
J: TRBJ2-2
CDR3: AWSVELDTGELF

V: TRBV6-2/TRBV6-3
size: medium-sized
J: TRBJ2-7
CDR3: ASSPPGEDNGSYEQY

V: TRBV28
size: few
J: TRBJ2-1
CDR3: ASSPTGPGANEQF

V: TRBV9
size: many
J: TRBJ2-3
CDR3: ASSAPPGLAGSQSTDTQY

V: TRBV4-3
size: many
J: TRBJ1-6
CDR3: ASSQDRSLYNSPLH

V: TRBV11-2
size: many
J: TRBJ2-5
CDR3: ASSFGGYQETQY

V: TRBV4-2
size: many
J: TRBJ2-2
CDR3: ASSQDKPSGIVGELF

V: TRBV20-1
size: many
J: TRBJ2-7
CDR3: SAREDYGGSRYEQY